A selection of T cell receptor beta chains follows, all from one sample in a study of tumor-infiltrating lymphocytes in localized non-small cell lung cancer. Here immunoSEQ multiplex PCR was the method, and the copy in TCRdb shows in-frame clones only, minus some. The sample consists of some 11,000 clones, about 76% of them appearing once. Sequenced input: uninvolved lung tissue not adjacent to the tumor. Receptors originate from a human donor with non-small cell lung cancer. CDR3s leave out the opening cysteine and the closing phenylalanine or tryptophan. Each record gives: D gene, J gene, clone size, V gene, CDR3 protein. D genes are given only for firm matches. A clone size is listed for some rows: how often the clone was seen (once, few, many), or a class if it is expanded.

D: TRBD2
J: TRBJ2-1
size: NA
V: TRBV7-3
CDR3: ASSFSSGRAGNEQF

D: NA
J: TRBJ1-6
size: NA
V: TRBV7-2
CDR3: ASSFPYGGPRGSPLH

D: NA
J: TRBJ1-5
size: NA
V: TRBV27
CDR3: ASSLISPGGNQPQH

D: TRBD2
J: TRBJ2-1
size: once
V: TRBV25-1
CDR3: ASSGFLAGGLNEQF

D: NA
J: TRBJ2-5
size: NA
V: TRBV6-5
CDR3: ASSLQETQY

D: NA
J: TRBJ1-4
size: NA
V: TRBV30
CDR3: AWSPVFNEKLF

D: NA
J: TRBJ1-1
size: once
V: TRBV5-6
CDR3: ASSLRQALYWNTEAF

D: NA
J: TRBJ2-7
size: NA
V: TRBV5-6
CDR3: ASSPDSIYEQY

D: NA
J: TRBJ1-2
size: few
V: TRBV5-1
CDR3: ASSLMGGDYT

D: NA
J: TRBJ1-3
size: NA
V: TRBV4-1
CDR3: ASSLPLKSSGNTIY

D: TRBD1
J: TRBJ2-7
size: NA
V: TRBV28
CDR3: ASMLDRVTYEQY

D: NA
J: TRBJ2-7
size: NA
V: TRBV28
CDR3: ASSFGPAYTSYEQY

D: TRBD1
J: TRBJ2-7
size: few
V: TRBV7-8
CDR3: ASSDPGTAYEQY

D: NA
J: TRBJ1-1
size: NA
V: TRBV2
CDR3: ASRYGGEAF

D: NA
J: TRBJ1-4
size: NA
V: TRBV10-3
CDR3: ASSDPGRSNEKLF

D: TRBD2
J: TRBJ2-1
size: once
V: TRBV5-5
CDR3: ASSLGTSGGWNEQF

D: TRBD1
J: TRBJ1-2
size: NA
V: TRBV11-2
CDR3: ASSSWTGDYYGYT

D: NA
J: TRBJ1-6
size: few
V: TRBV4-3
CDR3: ASTRTVTSSPLH

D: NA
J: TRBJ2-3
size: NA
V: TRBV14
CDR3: ASSQVWFSSTDTQY

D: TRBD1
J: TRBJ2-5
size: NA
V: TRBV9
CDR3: ASSEWTGNSETQY

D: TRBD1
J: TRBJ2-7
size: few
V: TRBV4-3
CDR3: ASSPGQGGPYEQY

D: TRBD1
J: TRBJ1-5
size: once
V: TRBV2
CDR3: ASSTGGGQPQH

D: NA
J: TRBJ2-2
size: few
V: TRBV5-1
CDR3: ASKVGLNTGELF

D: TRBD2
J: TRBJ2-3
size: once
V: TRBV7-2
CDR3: ASSQGLGVQY

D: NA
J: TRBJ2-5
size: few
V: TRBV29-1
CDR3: SVEDPPSETQY

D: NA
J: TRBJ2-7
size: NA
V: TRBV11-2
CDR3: ASSPGELQGEYEQY

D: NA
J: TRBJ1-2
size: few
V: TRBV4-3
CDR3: ASSQGTNYGYT

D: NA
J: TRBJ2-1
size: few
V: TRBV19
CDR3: ASRERAHLGDEQF

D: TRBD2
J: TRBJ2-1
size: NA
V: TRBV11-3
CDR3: ASSLDSGRANEQF

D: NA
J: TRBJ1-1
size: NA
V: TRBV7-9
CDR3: ASSFGGAEAF

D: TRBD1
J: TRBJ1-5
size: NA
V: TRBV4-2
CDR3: ASSQGQGIVQPQH

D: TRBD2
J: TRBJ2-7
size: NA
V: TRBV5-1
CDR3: ASSLGAGGPEEQY